Presented here are 13 T cell receptor beta chains from one specimen sequenced in a study of shared clonotypes between healthy human individuals. Method: immunoSEQ multiplex PCR; TCRdb's copy keeps in-frame clones and lacks some. This table has fewer than 700,000 clones, roughly 95% appearing once. Only CD45RO-negative cells positively selected for CCR7 counted as naive CD8 cells, so terminally differentiated effector memory CD45RA+ cells were excluded. The source material was naive CD8+ T cells sorted from blood. All receptors come from a woman aged 25 to 39 in good health.

Concerning this clone itself: The same CDR3 is also encoded by other DNA sequences in this sample. This rearrangement joins TRBV6-5 to TRBJ1-5; D is unresolved. Germline CDR1 MNHEY, CDR2 SVGAGI. Trimming stripped 2 bases from V and 5 bases from J, with 7 bases between. CDR3 length equals 13 residues. CDR3 nucleotides: TGTGCCAGCAGTTACGGCCCGTATCAGCCCCAGCATTTT. This codes for CASSYGPYQPQHF.

This chain joins TRBV11-2 and TRBJ2-2, with D maybe TRBD2 (5 bases). The length of the CDR3 is 14 residues. V was pared by 2 bases and J by 5 bases, with 9 bases between. Germline V CDR1 and CDR2: SGHAT, FQNNGV. CDR3 DNA sequence: TGTGCCAGCAGCTTACGAGCGGAGACCGGGGAGCTGTTTTTT. Protein product: CASSLRAETGELFF.

The genes are TRBV19 and TRBJ2-2; tentatively, D is TRBD2 (6 bases). This CDR3 region has 17 residues. The V gene's germline CDR1 is LNHDA and CDR2 SQIVND (reference sequence). Trimming removed 0 bases from V and 5 bases from J, with 16 bases in between. CDR3 sequence reads: CASSIERRRVETGELFF. In nucleotides, the CDR3 is TGTGCCAGTAGTATAGAGCGGAGGAGGGTCGAAACCGGGGAGCTGTTTTTT.

This rearrangement joins TRBV6-1 to TRBJ1-2; D possibly corresponds to TRBD1 (6 bases). The germline V gene has CDR1 MNHNS and CDR2 SASEGT. The germline V and J ends were trimmed by 3 bases and 5 bases, with 10 bases remaining between them. CDR3 length: 13 amino acids. The CDR3 DNA follows: TGTGCCAGCAGTGAGGGCAGGGGATATGGCTACACCTTC. Protein: CASSEGRGYGYTF.

The rearrangement uses TRBV4-1 and TRBJ2-1; D gene ambiguous. The germline V and J ends were trimmed by 5 bases and 5 bases, with 10 bases remaining between them. CDR3 length: 13 residues. Looked up from germline, CDR1 is MGHRA and CDR2 is YSYEKL. CDR3 region: CASSARLHNEQFF. As DNA, the CDR3 is TGCGCCAGCAGCGCCCGCCTCCACAATGAGCAGTTCTTC.

The chain uses TRBV5-6 and TRBJ2-7, with D perhaps matching TRBD1 (6 bases). V lost 1 base and J 3 bases, leaving 8 bases between the germline ends. This CDR3 is 13 amino acids long. The germline gives CDR1 SGHDT, CDR2 YYEEEE. The CDR3 coding sequence is TGTGCCAGCAGCTTGAGGGGGATCTACGAGCAGTACTTC. It yields the protein CASSLRGIYEQYF.

CDR3 residues: CASSQVAGWIGELFF. The CDR3 DNA reads as TGTGCCAGCAGCCAGGTGGCGGGATGGATCGGGGAGCTGTTTTTT. The chain recombines TRBV7-9 with TRBJ2-2, with D tentatively TRBD2 (6 bases). V lost 5 bases, J lost 7 bases, and 17 bases lay in between. The CDR3 is 15 amino acids. The V gene's germline CDR1 is SEHNR and CDR2 FQNEAQ (reference sequence).

This chain connects TRBV9 to TRBJ1-5; 7 bases align to TRBD1. Per germline, CDR1 SGDLS and CDR2 YYNGEE. V lost 4 bases, J lost 2 bases, and 9 bases stayed unmatched. The CDR3 loop spans 16 amino acids. DNA of the CDR3: TGTGCCAGCAGCCCCCGGGACAGTCGAGGCAATCAGCCCCAGCATTTT. Amino acids: CASSPRDSRGNQPQHF.

V is TRBV7-9 and J is TRBJ2-1; TRBD1 or TRBD2 may be the D gene (5 bases each). The CDR3 sequence is 13 residues long. Trimming shortened V by 5 bases and J by 9 bases, and 14 bases separated the two germline ends. CDR1 SEHNR and CDR2 FQNEAQ come from the germline V gene (reference sequence). The chain's CDR3 is CASSPGPASEQFF. The CDR3 nucleotides are TGTGCCAGCAGCCCGGGACCAGCCAGTGAGCAGTTCTTC.

The rearrangement uses TRBV7-8 and TRBJ2-6; no definite D call. The V end lost 0 bases, the J end lost 0 bases, and 12 bases lay between the germline ends. The CDR3 runs 18 residues. Per germline, CDR1 SGHVS and CDR2 FQNEAQ. The CDR3 loop is CASSLARTDSSGANVLTF. For the CDR3, the DNA is TGTGCCAGCAGCTTAGCTAGGACGGATAGCTCTGGGGCCAACGTCCTGACTTTC.

J is TRBJ1-2 and V is TRBV5-8; D may be TRBD1 (5 bases). The germline CDR1 and CDR2 sequences are SGHTS and YDEGEE. The CDR3 spans 14 residues. V lost 9 bases, J lost 4 bases, and 19 bases lay in between. CDR3 bases: TGTGCCACCGCTTACGGGGACCTCCTCTATGGCTACACCTTC. Encoded protein: CATAYGDLLYGYTF.

This clone was counted a single time. The V and J genes are TRBV11-2 and TRBJ2-7; D is uncertain. Germline V gene data show CDR1 as SGHAT and CDR2 as FQNNGV. The CDR3 contains 12 residues. V lost 9 bases and J 0 bases, leaving 9 bases between the germline ends. This CDR3 is CASDQNSYEQYF. The CDR3, as DNA: TGTGCCAGTGATCAAAACTCCTACGAGCAGTACTTC.

J is TRBJ2-1 and V is TRBV12-5; D might be TRBD2 (5 bases). The ends were cut back, 7 bases at V and 7 bases at J, with 11 bases in the middle. CDR1 and CDR2 (germline): LGHNT, FRNRAP. The CDR3 runs to 12 residues. The CDR3 DNA reads TGTGCTAGTGCCGTCGGACTGAATGAGCAGTTCTTC. Its protein is CASAVGLNEQFF.